Sequencing of this T cell receptor beta chain was carried out in a study of T cells in Graves' hyperthyroidism and ophthalmopathy. Across the whole study: The blood sample was taken at first diagnosis, before treatment began.

Notes on this clonotype: Its matching antigen is unknown.

Under 3 months was the duration of disease in ophthalmopathy patients, who also had a Clinical Activity Score of at least 3 and a NOSPECS grade of at least 4. Lactation, pregnancy, other autoimmune disease or uncontrolled infection led to exclusion of patients. Amplification targeted TCR beta CDR3 regions from RNA transcripts. Researchers ran a first-round RT-PCR on the TCR CDR3 using the HTBI primer set. A single record per CDR3 protein comes from TCRdb applying MiXCR to the multiplex PCR reads. The sample consists of 450,000 to 550,000 distinct CDR3 sequences, roughly a quarter of them appearing once. Study observations and caveats: Using 13 V-J features, a model discriminated ophthalmopathy from stable hyperthyroidism.

The sample taken for sequencing was blood. The TCR originated in a young woman with Graves' ophthalmopathy.

CDR3 coding DNA: TGTGCCACCACTTCAGGGGAGGCGGAGACCCAGTACTTC. It yields the protein CATTSGEAETQYF. The chain couples TRBV24-1 to TRBJ2-5; TRBD1 or TRBD2 may be the D gene (6 bases each). The germline gives CDR1 KGHDR, CDR2 SFDVKD. Trimming stripped 8 bases from V and 5 bases from J, with 14 bases between. The CDR3 contains 13 residues.